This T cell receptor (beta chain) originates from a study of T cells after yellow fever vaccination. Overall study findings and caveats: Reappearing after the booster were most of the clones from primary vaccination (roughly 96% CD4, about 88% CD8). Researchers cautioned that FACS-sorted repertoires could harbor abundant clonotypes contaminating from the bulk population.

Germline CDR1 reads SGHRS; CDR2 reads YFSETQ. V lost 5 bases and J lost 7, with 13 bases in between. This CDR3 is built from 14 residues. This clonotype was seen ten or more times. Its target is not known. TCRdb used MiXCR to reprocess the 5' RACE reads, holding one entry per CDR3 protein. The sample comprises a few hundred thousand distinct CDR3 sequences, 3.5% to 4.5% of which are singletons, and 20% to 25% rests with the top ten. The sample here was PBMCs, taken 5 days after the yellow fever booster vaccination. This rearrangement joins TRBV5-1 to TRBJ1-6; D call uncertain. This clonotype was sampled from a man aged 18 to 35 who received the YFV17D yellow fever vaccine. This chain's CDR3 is CASSEGLPNSPLHF. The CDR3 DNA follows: TGCGCCAGCAGTGAAGGGCTCCCGAATTCACCCCTCCACTTT.